This T cell receptor beta chain was captured by sequencing in a study of T cell changes during pregnancy in multiple sclerosis (dated by TCRdb to the late 2010s). The study in broad terms: In women with multiple sclerosis, the researchers looked at how the T cell repertoire shifted as pregnancy progressed.

Germline trimming amounts to 8 bases on V and 6 bases on J, with 4 as the count of junction bases outside the gene matches. From the germline V gene, CDR1 is MNHEY and CDR2 is SVGAGI. The CDR3 starts with the cysteine, ends with the phenylalanine, and has 13 residues. Of all the DNA, just the CDR3 is kept, 39 bases in frame from base 1. Library preparation employed the immunoSEQ multiplex PCR assay. In its TCRdb copy, this immuneACCESS table keeps in-frame sequences only and misses some clones. Where compared with another copy, unresolved V genes explain less than half of these, and the others have no known cause. For this sample there are approximately 83,000 clones; about 93% appear just once. In total, the top ten clones hold about 4.5% of the sample. Comment on this clone: Which antigen it targets is not known. Base qualities are not recorded, but no much larger clone differs from it by a single base.

This specimen consisted of peripheral blood, obtained in the first trimester of pregnancy. The sequence was collected from a female donor with multiple sclerosis, enrolled in a pregnancy study. The sequence links TRBV6-5 to TRBJ1-6, with 7 bases aligning to TRBD1. The bases read TGTGCCAGCCGCTGGGACAGTAATTCACCCCTCCACTTT. Protein translation: CASRWDSNSPLHF.